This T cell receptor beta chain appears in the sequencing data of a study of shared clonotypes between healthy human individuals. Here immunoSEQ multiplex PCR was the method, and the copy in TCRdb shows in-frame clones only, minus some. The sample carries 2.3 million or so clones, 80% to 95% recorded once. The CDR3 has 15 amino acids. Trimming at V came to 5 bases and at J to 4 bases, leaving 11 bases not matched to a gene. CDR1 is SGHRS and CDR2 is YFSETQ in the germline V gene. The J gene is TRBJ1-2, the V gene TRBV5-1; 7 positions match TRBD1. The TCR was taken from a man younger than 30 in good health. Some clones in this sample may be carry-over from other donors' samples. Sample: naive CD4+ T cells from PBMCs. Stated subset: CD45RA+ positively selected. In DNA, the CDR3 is TGCGCCAGCAGGGAACAGGGGTCCTCCATCTATGGCTACACCTTC. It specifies CASREQGSSIYGYTF. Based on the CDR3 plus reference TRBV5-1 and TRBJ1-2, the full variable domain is KAGVTQTPRYLIKTRGQQVTLSCSPISGHRSVSWYQQTPGQGLQFLFEYFSETQRNKGNFPGRFSGRQFSNSRSEMNVSTLELGDSALYLCASREQGSSIYGYTFGSGTRLTVV.